The clone carrying this T cell receptor (beta chain) was seen a handful of times. The antigen is undetermined. These data originate in a study of OX40 agonist ivuxolimab in advanced cancers. Across the study: Ivuxolimab, an antibody that agonizes OX40 (CD134), was administered to the patients.

Findings of the study overall: The study observed clonal expansion of CD4+ and CD8+ blood T cells by week 6 at 0.1 to 3.0 mg/kg.

Assay: immunoSEQ multiplex PCR; the TCRdb copy retains only in-frame clones and omits some. The sample comprises tens of thousands of clones, approximately 80% of which are singletons, and 5.5% to 6% rests with the top ten. The V gene end was trimmed by 7 bases and the J gene end by 4 bases; junction bases not matched to a gene: 4. CDR3 length: 14 amino acids. Germline V gene lookup returns CDR1 SGHTA and CDR2 FQGNSA. The TCR originated in an adult with an advanced solid tumor such as melanoma, head and neck, liver or kidney cancer. Sequencing used CD4+ or CD8+ T cells sorted from blood, obtained in a trial of the OX40 agonist ivuxolimab. This chain joins TRBV7-2 and TRBJ2-3; 11 nucleotides line up with TRBD2. The CDR3 here is CASNLAGGPDTQYF. The DNA for the CDR3 is TGTGCCAGCAATCTAGCGGGAGGTCCAGATACGCAGTATTTT.